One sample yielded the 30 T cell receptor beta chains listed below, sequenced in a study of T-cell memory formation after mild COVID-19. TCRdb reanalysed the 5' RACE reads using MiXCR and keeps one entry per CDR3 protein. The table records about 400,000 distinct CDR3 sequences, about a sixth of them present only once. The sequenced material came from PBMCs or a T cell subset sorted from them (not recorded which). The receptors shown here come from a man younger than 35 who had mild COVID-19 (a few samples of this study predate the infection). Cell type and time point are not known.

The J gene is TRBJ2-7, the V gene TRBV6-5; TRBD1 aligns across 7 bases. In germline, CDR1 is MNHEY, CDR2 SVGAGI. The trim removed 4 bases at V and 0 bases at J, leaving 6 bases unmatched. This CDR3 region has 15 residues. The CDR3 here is CASSWKGASSYEQYF. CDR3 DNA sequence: TGTGCCAGCAGTTGGAAGGGGGCCAGCTCCTACGAGCAGTACTTC.

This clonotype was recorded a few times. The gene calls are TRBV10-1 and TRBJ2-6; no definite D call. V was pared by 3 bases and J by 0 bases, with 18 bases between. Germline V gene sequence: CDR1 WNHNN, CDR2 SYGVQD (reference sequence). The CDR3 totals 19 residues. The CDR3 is CASSESIGPTISGANVLTF. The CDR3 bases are TGCGCCAGCAGTGAATCCATAGGACCTACGATCTCTGGGGCCAACGTCCTGACTTTC.

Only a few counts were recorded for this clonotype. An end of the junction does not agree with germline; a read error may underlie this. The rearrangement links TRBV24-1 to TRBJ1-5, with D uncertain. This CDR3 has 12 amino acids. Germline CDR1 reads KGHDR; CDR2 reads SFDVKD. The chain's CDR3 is CATGTENRPQHF. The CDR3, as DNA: TGTGCCACAGGTACCGAGAATCGGCCCCAGCATTTT.

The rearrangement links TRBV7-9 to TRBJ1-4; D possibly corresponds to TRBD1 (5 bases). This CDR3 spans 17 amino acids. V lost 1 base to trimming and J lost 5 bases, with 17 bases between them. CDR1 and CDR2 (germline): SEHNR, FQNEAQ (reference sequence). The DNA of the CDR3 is TGTGCCAGCAGCTTAGATCAGGGCCCGGAGGCAAATGAAAAACTGTTTTTT. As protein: CASSLDQGPEANEKLFF. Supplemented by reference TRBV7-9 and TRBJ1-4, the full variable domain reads DTGVSQNPRHKITKRGQNVTFRCDPISEHNRLYWYRQTLGQGPEFLTYFQNEAQLEKSRLLSDRFSAERPKGSFSTLEIQRTEQGDSAMYLCASSLDQGPEANEKLFFGSGTQLSVL.

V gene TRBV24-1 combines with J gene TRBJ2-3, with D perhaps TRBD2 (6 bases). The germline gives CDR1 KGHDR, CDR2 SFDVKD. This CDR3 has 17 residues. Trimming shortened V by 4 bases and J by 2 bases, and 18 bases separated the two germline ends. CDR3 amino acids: CATSDPREDTYTDTQYF. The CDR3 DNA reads TGTGCCACCAGTGACCCTAGGGAGGACACGTACACAGATACGCAGTATTTT.

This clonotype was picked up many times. The CDR3 protein is CASSLDRGKFTGELFF. The CDR3 DNA reads as TGTGCCAGCAGTTTAGACAGGGGAAAGTTCACCGGGGAGCTGTTTTTT. This chain uses TRBV28 with TRBJ2-2; 8 nucleotides match TRBD1. The trim removed 2 bases at V and 4 bases at J, leaving 6 bases unmatched. The CDR3 runs to 16 residues. Germline V gene sequence: CDR1 MDHEN, CDR2 SYDVKM.

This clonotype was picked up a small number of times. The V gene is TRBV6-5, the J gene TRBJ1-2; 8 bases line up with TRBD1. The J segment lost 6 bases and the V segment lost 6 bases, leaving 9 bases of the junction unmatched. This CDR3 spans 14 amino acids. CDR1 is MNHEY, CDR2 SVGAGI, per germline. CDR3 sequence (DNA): TGTGCCAGCAGCCGGACAGGGATTAGCGATGGCTACACCTTC. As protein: CASSRTGISDGYTF.

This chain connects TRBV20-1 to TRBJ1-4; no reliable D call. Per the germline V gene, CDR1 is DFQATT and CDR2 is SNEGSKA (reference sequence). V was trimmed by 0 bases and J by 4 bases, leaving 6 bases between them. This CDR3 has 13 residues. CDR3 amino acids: CSARDGLNEKLFF. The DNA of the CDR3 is TGCAGTGCTAGAGACGGACTTAATGAAAAACTGTTTTTT.

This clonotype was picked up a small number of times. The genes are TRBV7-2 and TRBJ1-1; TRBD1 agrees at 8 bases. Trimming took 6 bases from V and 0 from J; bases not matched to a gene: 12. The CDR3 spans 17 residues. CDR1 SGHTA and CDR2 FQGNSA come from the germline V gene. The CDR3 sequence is CASRGDRGNLLNTEAFF. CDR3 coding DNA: TGTGCCAGCAGGGGAGACAGGGGCAATTTACTGAACACTGAAGCTTTCTTT. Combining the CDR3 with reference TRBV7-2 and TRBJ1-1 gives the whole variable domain GAGVSQSPSNKVTEKGKDVELRCDPISGHTALYWYRQSLGQGLEFLIYFQGNSAPDKSGLPSDRFSAERTGGSVSTLTIQRTQQEDSAVYLCASRGDRGNLLNTEAFFGQGTRLTVV.

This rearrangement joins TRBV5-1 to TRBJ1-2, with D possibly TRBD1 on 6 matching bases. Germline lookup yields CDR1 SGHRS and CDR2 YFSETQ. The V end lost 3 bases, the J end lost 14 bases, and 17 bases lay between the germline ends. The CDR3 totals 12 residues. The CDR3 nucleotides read TGCGCCAGCAGCTCCGACAGGCCGTTCGGAACCTTC. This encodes CASSSDRPFGTF.

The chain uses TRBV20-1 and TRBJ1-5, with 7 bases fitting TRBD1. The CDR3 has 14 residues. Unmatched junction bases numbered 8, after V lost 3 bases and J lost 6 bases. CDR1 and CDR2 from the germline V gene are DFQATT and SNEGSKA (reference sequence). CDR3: CSASRGQAFQPQHF. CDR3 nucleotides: TGCAGTGCTAGTCGCGGACAGGCTTTTCAGCCCCAGCATTTT.

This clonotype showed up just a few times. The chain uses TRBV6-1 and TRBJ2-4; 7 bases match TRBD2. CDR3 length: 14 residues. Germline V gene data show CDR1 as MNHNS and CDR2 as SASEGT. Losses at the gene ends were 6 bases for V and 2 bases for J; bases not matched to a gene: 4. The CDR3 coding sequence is TGTGCCAGCAGAGCGGGGTCGACCAAAAACATTCAGTACTTC. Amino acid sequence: CASRAGSTKNIQYF.

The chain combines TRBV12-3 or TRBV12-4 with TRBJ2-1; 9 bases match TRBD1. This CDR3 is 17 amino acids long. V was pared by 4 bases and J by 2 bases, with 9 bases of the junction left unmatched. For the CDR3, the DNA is TGTGCCAGCAGTTACCGGGACAGGGTTCGCCCCTACAATGAGCAGTTCTTC. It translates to CASSYRDRVRPYNEQFF.

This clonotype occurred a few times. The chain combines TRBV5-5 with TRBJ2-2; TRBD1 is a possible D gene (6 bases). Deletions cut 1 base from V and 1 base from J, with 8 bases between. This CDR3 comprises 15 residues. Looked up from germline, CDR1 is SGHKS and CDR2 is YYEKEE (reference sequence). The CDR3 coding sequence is TGTGCCAGCAGCTTGAGGACAGTGAACACCGGGGAGCTGTTTTTT. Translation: CASSLRTVNTGELFF.

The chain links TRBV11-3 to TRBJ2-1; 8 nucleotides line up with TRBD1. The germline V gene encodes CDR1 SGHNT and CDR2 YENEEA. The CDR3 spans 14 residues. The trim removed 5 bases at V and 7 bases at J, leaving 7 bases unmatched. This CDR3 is CASSTRTGWNEQFF. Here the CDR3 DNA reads TGTGCCAGCAGCACCCGGACAGGGTGGAATGAGCAGTTCTTC.

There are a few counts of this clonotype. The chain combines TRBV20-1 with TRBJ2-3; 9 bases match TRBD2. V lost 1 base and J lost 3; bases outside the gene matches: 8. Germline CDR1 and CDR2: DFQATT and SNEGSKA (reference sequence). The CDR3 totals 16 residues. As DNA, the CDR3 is TGCAGTGCTAGAGGAGTTGCGGGGGGGCTTACAGATACGCAGTATTTT. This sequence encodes CSARGVAGGLTDTQYF.

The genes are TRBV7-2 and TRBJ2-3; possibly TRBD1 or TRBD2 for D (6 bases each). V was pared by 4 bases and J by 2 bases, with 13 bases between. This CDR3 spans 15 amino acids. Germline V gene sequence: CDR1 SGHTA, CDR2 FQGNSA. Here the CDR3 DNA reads TGTGCCAGCAGCTGGGGGGCACAAGACACAGATACGCAGTATTTT. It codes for CASSWGAQDTDTQYF.

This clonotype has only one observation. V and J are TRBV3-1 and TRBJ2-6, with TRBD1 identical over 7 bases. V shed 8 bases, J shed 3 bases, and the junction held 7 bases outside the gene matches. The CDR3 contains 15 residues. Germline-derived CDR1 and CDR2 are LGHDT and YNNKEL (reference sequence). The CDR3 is CASGKQGSGANVLTF. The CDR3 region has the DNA TGTGCCAGCGGGAAACAGGGGAGTGGGGCCAACGTCCTGACTTTC.

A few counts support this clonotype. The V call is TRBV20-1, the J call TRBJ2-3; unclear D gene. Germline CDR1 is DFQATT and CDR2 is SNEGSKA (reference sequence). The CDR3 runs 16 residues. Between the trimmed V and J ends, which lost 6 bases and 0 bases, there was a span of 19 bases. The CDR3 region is CSARTTSGPSTDTQYF. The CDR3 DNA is TGCAGTGCCCGAACTACGTCTGGACCTAGCACAGATACGCAGTATTTT.

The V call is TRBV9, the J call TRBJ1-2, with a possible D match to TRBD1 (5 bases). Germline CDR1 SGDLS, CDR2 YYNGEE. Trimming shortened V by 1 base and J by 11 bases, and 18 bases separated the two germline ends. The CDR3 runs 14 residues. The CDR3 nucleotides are TGTGCCAGCAGCGTACGAAGTCAGGGTCCCGGGTACACCTTC. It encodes CASSVRSQGPGYTF.

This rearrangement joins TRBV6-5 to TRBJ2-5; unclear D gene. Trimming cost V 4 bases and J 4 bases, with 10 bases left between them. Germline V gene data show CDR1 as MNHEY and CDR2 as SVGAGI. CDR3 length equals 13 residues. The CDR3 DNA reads TGTGCCAGCAGTTCCCCAGCAACAGAGACCCAGTACTTC. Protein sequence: CASSSPATETQYF.

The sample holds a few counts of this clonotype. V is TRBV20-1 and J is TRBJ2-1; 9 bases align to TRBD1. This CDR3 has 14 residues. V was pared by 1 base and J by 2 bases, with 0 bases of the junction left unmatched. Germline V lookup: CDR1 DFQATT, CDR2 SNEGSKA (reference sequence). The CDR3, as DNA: TGCAGTGCTAGAGGGACAGGGGCCTACAATGAGCAGTTCTTC. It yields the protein CSARGTGAYNEQFF.

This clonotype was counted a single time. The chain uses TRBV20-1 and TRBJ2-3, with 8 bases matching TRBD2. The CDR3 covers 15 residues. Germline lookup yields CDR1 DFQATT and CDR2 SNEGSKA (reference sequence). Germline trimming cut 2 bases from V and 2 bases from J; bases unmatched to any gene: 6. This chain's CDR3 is CSARPRGGNTDTQYF. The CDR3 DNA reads TGCAGTGCTAGACCTCGCGGGGGGAACACAGATACGCAGTATTTT.

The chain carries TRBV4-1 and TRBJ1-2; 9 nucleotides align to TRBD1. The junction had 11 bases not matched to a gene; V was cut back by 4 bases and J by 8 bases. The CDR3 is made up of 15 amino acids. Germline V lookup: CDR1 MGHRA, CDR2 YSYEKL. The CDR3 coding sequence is TGCGCCAGCAGCCCGCTCTTCCGGGACAGGGACGGCTACACCTTC. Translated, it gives CASSPLFRDRDGYTF.

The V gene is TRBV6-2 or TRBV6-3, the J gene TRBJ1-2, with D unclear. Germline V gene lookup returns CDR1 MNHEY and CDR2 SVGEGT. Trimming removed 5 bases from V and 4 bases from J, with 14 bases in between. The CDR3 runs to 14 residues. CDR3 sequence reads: CASSVDRRFYGYTF. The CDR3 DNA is TGTGCCAGCAGTGTGGACCGACGATTCTATGGCTACACCTTC.

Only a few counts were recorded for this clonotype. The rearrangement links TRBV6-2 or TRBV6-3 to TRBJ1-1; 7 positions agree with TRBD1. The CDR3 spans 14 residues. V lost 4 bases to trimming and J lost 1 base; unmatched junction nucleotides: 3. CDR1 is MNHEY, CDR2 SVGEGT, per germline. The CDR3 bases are TGTGCCAGCAGTTGGGACAGTCCGAACACTGAAGCTTTCTTT. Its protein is CASSWDSPNTEAFF.

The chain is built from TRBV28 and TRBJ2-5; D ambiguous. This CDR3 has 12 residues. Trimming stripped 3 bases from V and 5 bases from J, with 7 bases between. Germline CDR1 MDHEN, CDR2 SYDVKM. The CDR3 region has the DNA TGTGCCAGCAGTTTGAGCCCGGAGACCCAGTACTTC. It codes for CASSLSPETQYF.

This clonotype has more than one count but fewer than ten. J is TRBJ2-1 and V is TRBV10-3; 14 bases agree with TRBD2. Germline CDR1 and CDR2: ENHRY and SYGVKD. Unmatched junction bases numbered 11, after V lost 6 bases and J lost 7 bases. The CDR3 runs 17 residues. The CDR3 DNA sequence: TGTGCCATCAGCCTGTCGACTAGCGGGGGGGCCACGAATGAGCAGTTCTTC. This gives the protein CAISLSTSGGATNEQFF.

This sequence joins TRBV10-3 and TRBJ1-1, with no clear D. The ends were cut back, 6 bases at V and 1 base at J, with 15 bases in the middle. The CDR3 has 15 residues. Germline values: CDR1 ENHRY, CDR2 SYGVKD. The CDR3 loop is CAISPREASNTEAFF. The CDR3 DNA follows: TGTGCCATCAGCCCTCGAGAGGCCTCGAACACTGAAGCTTTCTTT.

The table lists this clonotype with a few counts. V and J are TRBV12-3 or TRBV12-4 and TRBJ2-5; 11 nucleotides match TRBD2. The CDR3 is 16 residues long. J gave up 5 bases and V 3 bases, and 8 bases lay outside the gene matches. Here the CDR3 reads CASSLTSGAHFETQYF. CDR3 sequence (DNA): TGTGCCAGCAGTTTGACTAGCGGGGCACACTTCGAGACCCAGTACTTC.